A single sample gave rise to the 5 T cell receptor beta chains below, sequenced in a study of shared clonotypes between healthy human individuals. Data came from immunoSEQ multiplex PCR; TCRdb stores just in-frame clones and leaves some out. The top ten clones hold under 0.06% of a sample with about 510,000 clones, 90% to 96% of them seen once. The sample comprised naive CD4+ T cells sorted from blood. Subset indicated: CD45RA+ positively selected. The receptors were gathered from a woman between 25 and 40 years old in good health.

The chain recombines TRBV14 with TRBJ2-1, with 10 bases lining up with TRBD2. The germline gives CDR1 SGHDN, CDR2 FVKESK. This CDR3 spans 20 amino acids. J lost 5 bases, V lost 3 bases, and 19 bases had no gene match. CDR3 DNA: TGTGCCAGCAGCCACCCACGCGGGCTAGCGGGAGCACGGAGGCACAATGAGCAGTTCTTC. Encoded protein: CASSHPRGLAGARRHNEQFF.

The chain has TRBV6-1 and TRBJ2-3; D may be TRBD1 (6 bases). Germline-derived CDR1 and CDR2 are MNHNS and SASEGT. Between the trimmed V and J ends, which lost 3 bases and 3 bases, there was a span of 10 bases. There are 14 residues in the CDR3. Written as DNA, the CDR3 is TGTGCCAGCAGTGATCATAGGGGGACAGATACGCAGTATTTT. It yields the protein CASSDHRGTDTQYF.

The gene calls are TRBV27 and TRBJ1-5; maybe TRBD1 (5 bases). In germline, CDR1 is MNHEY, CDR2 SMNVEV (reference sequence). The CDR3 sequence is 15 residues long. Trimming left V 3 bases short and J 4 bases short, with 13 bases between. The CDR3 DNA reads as TGTGCCAGCAGTTTCCACTTCGAGGGGAATCAGCCCCAGCATTTT. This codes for CASSFHFEGNQPQHF.

The CDR3 is CASSLTPYEQYF. The CDR3, as DNA: TGTGCCAGCAGCTTAACACCCTACGAGCAGTACTTC. J is TRBJ2-7 and V is TRBV7-2; D ambiguous. Trimming cost V 2 bases and J 2 bases, with 4 bases left between them. Germline-derived CDR1 and CDR2 are SGHTA and FQGNSA. CDR3 length equals 12 residues.

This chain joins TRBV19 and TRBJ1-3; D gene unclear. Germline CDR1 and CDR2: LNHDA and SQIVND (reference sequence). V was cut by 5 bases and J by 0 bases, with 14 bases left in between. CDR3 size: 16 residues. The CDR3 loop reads CASSRFGVNSGNTIYF. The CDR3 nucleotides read TGTGCCAGTAGTCGCTTTGGGGTGAACTCTGGAAACACCATATATTTT.